This TCR beta chain was found in a study of blood T cell repertoires in COVID-19. Background on the study: PBMCs, B-cell-depleted T cells, or T cells were the source of the cDNA or gDNA that made up the material.

In the authors' methods: The assay estimated nucleated cells by amplifying reference gene primers. Using immunoSEQ multiplex PCR, the repertoire was profiled, and TCRdb retains in-frame clones only, with some absent. The V and J calls and clone size were taken over from that table, and D and trimming were inferred from the DNA. The table has 150,000 to 200,000 clones, roughly four fifths seen once. V gave up 2 bases and J gave up 3 bases; unmatched junction bases: 7. The germline V gene has CDR1 LNHDA and CDR2 SQIVND (reference sequence). The CDR3 totals 16 residues. This TCR came from a human donor in a cohort sampled during active COVID-19. Specimen: peripheral blood. The chain links TRBV19 to TRBJ2-1, with 7 bases that match TRBD1. The CDR3 reads CASSIQPGQSYNEQFF. The DNA for the CDR3 is TGTGCCAGTAGTATACAGCCGGGACAGAGCTACAATGAGCAGTTCTTC.